Reported below is one T cell receptor beta chain. Its specificity is not known. A UMI-labeled 5' RACE approach was the method that produced the TCR beta libraries. After re-calling the 5' RACE reads, TCRdb lists one entry per CDR3 protein, DNA absent. The listing contains 15,000 to 20,000 distinct CDR3 sequences. The source of the sample is a study of human CD8 memory T cell subsets. The study, taken as a whole, reports: Overlapping only minimally, the repertoires of stem-like memory and precursor exhausted T cells were largely separate from each other.

From germline, CDR1 is MNHNY and CDR2 SVGAGI (reference sequence). CDR3 size: 16 residues. The sequence came from a human donor in good health. Material for sequencing was CD8+ T cells from PBMCs. The chain recombines TRBV6-6 with TRBJ2-5; lacking DNA, the TRBD2 call made by TCRdb goes unchecked. This chain's CDR3 is CASSYLAGGPQETQYF.